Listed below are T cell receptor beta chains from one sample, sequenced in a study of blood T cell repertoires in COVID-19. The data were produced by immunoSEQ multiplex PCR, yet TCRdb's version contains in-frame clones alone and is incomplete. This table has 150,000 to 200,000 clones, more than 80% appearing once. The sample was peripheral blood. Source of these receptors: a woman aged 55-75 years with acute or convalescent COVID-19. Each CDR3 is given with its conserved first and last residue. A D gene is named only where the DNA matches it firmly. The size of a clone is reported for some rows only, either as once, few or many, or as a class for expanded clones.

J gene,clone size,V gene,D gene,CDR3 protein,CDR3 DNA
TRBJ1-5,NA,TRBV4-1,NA,CASSPEQVLSNQPQHF,TGCGCCAGCAGTCCCGAACAGGTTCTTAGCAATCAGCCCCAGCATTTT
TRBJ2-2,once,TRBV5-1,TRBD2,CASSPGGRANTGELFF,TGCGCCAGCAGCCCGGGGGGGCGGGCGAACACCGGGGAGCTGTTTTTT
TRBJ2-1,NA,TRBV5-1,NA,CASSLTLAFALNEQFF,TGCGCCAGCAGCTTGACACTAGCTTTCGCCCTCAATGAGCAGTTCTTC
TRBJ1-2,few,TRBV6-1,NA,CASSEPGQSYGYTF,TGTGCCAGCAGTGAACCGGGACAAAGCTATGGCTACACCTTC
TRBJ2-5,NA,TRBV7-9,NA,CASSLSTGRGRNQETQYF,TGTGCCAGCAGCTTAAGTACAGGGAGGGGACGGAACCAAGAGACCCAGTACTTC
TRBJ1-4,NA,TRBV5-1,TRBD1,CASSSPPGTGGELFF,TGCGCCAGCAGTTCACCCCCCGGGACAGGGGGGGAACTGTTTTTT
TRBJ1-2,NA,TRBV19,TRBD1,CASSGGQGYYGYTF,TGTGCCAGTAGTGGGGGACAGGGATACTATGGCTACACCTTC
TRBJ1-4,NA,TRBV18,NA,CASSPGQGNEKLFF,TGTGCCAGCTCACCGGGGCAGGGGAATGAAAAACTGTTTTTT
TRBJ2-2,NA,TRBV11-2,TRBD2,CASSLDSGSFTGELFF,TGTGCCAGCAGCTTAGACAGCGGGAGTTTTACCGGGGAGCTGTTTTTT
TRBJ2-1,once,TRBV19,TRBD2,CASSPWTSSYNEQFF,TGTGCCAGTAGTCCCTGGACTAGTTCCTACAATGAGCAGTTCTTC
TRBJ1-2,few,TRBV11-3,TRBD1,CASSLRGQDSSGGYTF,TGTGCCAGCAGCTTAAGGGGGCAGGACAGTAGCGGAGGCTACACCTTC
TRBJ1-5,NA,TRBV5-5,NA,CASSLAPPNSNQPQHF,TGTGCCAGCAGTCTGGCACCACCGAATAGCAATCAGCCCCAGCATTTT
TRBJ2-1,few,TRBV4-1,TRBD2,CASSQVITSGREYNEQFF,TGCGCCAGCAGCCAAGTCATAACTAGCGGGAGGGAATACAATGAGCAGTTCTTC
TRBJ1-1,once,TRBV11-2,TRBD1,CASSALTGRAFF,TGTGCCAGCAGCGCCTTGACAGGGAGGGCTTTCTTT
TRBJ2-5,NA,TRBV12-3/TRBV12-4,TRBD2,CASSGTIRTQYF,TGTGCCAGCAGCGGGACTATAAGGACCCAGTACTTC
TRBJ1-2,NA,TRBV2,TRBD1,CASSEPTGDGYTF,TGTGCCAGCAGTGAACCGACAGGGGATGGCTACACCTTC
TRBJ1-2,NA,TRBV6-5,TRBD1,CASSYSGQANYGYTF,TGTGCCAGCAGTTACTCAGGACAGGCTAACTATGGCTACACCTTC
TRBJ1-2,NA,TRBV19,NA,CASSIVNRPYGYTF,TGTGCCAGTAGTATAGTGAACAGACCTTATGGCTACACCTTC
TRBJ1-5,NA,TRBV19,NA,CASSIPPNQPQHF,TGTGCCAGTAGTATTCCCCCGAATCAGCCCCAGCATTTT
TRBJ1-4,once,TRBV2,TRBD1,CASSSDRGDEKLFF,TGTGCCAGCAGTTCGGACAGGGGGGATGAAAAACTGTTTTTT
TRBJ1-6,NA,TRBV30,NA,CAWSPGGYNSPLHF,TGTGCCTGGAGCCCGGGGGGGTATAATTCACCCCTCCACTTT
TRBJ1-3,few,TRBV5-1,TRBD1,CASSLGTGLSGNTIYF,TGCGCCAGCAGCTTAGGGACAGGGCTCTCTGGAAACACCATATATTTT
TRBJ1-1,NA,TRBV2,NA,CASSVRGDTEAFF,TGTGCCAGCAGTGTTAGGGGTGACACTGAAGCTTTCTTT
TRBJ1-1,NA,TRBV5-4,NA,CATQGAVSEAFF,TGTGCTACACAGGGCGCCGTGAGTGAAGCTTTCTTT
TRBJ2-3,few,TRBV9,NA,CASSGYDGADTQYF,TGTGCCAGCAGCGGCTACGATGGAGCAGATACGCAGTATTTT
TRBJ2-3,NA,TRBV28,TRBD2,CASSSGLAGSTDTQYF,TGTGCCAGCAGTTCCGGACTAGCGGGTAGCACAGATACGCAGTATTTT
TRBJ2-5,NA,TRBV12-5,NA,CASGLGTRDSGTQYF,TGTGCTAGTGGTTTGGGAACCCGGGACTCAGGGACCCAGTACTTC